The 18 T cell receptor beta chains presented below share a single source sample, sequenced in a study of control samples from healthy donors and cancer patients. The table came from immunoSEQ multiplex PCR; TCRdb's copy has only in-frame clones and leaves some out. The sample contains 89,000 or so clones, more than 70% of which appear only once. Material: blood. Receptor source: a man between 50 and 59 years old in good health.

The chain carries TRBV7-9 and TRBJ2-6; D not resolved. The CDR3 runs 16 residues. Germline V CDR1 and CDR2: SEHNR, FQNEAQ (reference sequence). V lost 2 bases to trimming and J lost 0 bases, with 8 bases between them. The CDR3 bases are TGTGCCAGCAGCTTATACGGAGTCTCTGGGGCCAACGTCCTGACTTTC. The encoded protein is CASSLYGVSGANVLTF.

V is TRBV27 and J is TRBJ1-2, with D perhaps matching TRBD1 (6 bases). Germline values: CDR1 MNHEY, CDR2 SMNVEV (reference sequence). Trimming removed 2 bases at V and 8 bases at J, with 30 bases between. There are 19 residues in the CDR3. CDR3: CASSLGAGAATDLSRGYTF. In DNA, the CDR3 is TGTGCCAGCAGTTTAGGGGCGGGGGCAGCGACAGATCTATCCCGAGGCTACACCTTC.

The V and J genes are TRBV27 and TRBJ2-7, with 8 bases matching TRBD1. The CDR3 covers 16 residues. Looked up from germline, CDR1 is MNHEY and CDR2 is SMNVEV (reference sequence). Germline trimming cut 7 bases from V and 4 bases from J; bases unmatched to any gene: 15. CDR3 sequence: CASTLQATGQDYEQYV. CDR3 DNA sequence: TGTGCCAGCACCCTCCAGGCAACGGGACAGGATTACGAGCAGTACGTC.

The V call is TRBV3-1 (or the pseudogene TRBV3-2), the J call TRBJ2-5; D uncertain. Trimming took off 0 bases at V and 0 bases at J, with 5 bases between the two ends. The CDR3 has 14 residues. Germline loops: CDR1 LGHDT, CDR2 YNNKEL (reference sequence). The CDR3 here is CASSQEWDQETQYF. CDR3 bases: TGTGCCAGCAGCCAAGAGTGGGACCAAGAGACCCAGTACTTC.

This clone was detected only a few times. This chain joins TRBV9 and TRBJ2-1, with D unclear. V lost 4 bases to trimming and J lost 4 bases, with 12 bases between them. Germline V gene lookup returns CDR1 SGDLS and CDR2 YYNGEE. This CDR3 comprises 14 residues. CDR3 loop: CASSRSYGYNEQFF. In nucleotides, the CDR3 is TGTGCCAGCAGCCGTAGCTACGGGTACAATGAGCAGTTCTTC.

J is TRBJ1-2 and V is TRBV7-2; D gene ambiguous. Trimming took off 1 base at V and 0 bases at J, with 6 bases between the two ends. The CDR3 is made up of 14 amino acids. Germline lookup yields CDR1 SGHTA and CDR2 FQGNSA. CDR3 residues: CASSLETANYGYTF. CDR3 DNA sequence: TGTGCCAGCAGCTTAGAAACGGCTAACTATGGCTACACCTTC.

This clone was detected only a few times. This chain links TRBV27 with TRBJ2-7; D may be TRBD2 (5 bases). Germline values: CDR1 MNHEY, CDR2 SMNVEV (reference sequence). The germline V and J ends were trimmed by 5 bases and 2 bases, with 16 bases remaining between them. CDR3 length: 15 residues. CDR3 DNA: TGTGCCAGCAGTGAGCGGCCGGGCCGCGCCTACGAGCAGTACGTC. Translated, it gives CASSERPGRAYEQYV.

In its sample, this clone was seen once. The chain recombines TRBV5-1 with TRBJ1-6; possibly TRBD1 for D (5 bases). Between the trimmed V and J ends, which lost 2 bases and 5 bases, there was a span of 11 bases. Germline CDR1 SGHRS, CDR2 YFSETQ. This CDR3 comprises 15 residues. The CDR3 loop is CASSFSQADNSPLHF. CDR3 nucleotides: TGCGCCAGCAGCTTTTCACAGGCTGATAATTCACCCCTCCACTTT.

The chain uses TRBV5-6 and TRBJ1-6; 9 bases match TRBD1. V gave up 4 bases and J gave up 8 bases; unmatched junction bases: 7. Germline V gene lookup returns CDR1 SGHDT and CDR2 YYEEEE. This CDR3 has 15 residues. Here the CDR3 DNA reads TGTGCCAGCAGCCCAGGGACAGGGACGTATTCACCCCTCCACTTT. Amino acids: CASSPGTGTYSPLHF. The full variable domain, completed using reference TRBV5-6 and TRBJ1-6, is DAGVTQSPTHLIKTRGQQVTLRCSPKSGHDTVSWYQQALGQGPQFIFQYYEEEERQRGNFPDRFSGHQFPNYSSELNVNALLLGDSALYLCASSPGTGTYSPLHFGNGTRLTVT.

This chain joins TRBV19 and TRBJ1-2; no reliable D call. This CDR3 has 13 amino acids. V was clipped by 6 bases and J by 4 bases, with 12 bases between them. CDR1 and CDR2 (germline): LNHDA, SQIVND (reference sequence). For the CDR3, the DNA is TGTGCCAGTAGAATTGGAAGCGGCTATGGCTACACCTTC. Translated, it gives CASRIGSGYGYTF.

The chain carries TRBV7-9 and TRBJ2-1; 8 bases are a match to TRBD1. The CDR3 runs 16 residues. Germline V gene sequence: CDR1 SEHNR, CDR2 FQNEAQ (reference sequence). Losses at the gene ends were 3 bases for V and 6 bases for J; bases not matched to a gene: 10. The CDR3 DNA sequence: TGTGCCAGCAGCTTGGGCGGACAGGGTGATCGCAATGAGCAGTTCTTC. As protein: CASSLGGQGDRNEQFF.

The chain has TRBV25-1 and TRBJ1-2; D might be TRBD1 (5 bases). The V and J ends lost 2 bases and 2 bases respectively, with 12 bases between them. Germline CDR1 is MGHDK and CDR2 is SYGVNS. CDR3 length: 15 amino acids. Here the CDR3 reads CASSEPAGRNYGYTF. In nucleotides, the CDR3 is TGTGCCAGCAGTGAACCGGCAGGGCGGAACTATGGCTACACCTTC.

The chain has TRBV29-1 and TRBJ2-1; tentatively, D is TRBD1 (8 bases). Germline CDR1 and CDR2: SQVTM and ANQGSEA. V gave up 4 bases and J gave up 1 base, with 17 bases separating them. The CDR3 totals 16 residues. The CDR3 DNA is TGCAGCGTTGGGACAGGGCTAGCGGAATCCTACAATGAGCAGTTCTTC. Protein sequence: CSVGTGLAESYNEQFF.

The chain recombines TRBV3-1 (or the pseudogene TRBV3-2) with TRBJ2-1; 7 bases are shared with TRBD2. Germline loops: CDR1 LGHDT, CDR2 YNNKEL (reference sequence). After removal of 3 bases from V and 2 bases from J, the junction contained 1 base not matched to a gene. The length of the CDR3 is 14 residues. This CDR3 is CASSHLAAYNEQFF. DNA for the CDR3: TGTGCCAGCAGCCACCTAGCGGCCTACAATGAGCAGTTCTTC.

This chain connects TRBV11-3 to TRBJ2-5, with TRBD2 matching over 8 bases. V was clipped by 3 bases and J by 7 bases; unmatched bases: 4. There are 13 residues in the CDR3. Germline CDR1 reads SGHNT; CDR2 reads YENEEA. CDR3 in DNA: TGTGCCAGCAGCTTGGGCCGGGAGGGGACCCAGTACTTC. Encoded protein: CASSLGREGTQYF. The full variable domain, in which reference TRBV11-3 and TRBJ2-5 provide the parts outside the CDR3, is EAGVVQSPRYKIIEKKQPVAFWCNPISGHNTLYWYLQNLGQGPELLIRYENEEAVDDSQLPKDRFSAERLKGVDSTLKIQPAELGDSAVYLCASSLGREGTQYFGPGTRLLVL.

In nucleotides, the CDR3 is TGTGCCAGTAGTATAACCCTTCTCTCCCAGAGGGGAAACACCATATATTTT. Its protein is CASSITLLSQRGNTIYF. The chain combines TRBV19 with TRBJ1-3, with D unclear. Germline assignment: CDR1 LNHDA and CDR2 SQIVND (reference sequence). The CDR3 contains 17 residues. Trimming removed 2 bases at V and 4 bases at J, with 18 bases between.

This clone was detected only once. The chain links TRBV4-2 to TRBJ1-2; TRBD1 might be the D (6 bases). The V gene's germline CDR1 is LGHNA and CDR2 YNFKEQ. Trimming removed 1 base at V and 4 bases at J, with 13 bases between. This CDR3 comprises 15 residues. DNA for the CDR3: TGTGCCAGCAGCCAAGTGGGGGGACATGGCTATGGCTACACCTTC. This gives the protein CASSQVGGHGYGYTF.

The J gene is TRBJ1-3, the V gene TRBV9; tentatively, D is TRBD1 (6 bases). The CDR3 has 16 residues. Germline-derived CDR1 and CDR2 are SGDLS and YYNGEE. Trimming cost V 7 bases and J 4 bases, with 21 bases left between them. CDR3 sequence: CASAREGGRGGNTIYF. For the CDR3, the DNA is TGTGCCAGCGCCCGAGAGGGGGGGCGCGGGGGAAACACCATATATTTT.